Following are 16 T cell receptor beta chains from one sample sequenced in a study of cytomegalovirus exposure and HLA in healthy donors. Both 60 Vbeta primers and 13 Jbeta primers went into the PCR. Profiled with immunoSEQ multiplex PCR; TCRdb holds only in-frame clones, not every one. This sample's table reports 70,000 to 100,000 clones. Specimen: PBMCs. These receptors were taken from a man aged 18 to 30 in good health and CMV-seropositive.

The chain couples TRBV6-5 to TRBJ2-7; D might be TRBD1 (6 bases). The CDR3 runs to 13 residues. Trimming stripped 7 bases from V and 2 bases from J, with 12 bases between. From germline, CDR1 is MNHEY and CDR2 SVGAGI. CDR3 region: CASTRTDAYEQYF. The DNA for the CDR3 is TGTGCCAGCACCCGGACAGATGCCTACGAGCAGTACTTC.

The V gene is TRBV28, the J gene TRBJ2-7; TRBD1 is a possible D gene (8 bases). The V end lost 3 bases, the J end lost 2 bases, and 23 bases lay between the germline ends. Germline CDR1 and CDR2: MDHEN and SYDVKM. CDR3 size: 18 residues. DNA of the CDR3: TGTGCCAGCAGTTTCGACAGGGGTCTGGCGGGGGAACCCTACGAGCAGTACTTC. Protein product: CASSFDRGLAGEPYEQYF.

The V and J genes are TRBV27 and TRBJ2-1, with TRBD2 identical over 11 bases. Germline V gene data show CDR1 as MNHEY and CDR2 as SMNVEV (reference sequence). This CDR3 is built from 16 residues. Losses at the gene ends were 7 bases for V and 5 bases for J; bases not matched to a gene: 10. The CDR3 loop is CASIPSLAGGHNEQFF. In nucleotides, the CDR3 is TGTGCCAGCATCCCTTCTCTAGCGGGGGGTCACAATGAGCAGTTCTTC.

The V gene is TRBV20-1, the J gene TRBJ1-1; D uncertain. Per the germline V gene, CDR1 is DFQATT and CDR2 is SNEGSKA (reference sequence). Trimming cost V 5 bases and J 6 bases, with 10 bases left between them. This CDR3 spans 11 amino acids. Written as DNA, the CDR3 is TGCAGTGCTTCCCGGGTCCCTGAAGCTTTCTTT. Protein sequence: CSASRVPEAFF.

The chain links TRBV7-9 to TRBJ2-3; TRBD2 matches at 9 bases. Germline assignment: CDR1 SEHNR and CDR2 FQNEAQ (reference sequence). With V trimmed by 3 bases and J by 0 bases, 4 bases remained unmatched. The CDR3 is 16 residues long. The CDR3 here is CASSFSTSGSTDTQYF. As DNA, the CDR3 is TGTGCCAGCAGCTTTTCAACTAGCGGGAGCACAGATACGCAGTATTTT.

The J gene is TRBJ2-1, the V gene TRBV19, with TRBD2 matching over 8 bases. V trimming: 4 bases; J trimming: 2 bases; junction bases outside the gene matches: 10. CDR1 and CDR2 (germline): LNHDA, SQIVND (reference sequence). The CDR3 sequence is 17 residues long. CDR3 amino acids: CASSTPRSGSPYNEQFF. The CDR3 DNA follows: TGTGCCAGTAGTACCCCCCGAAGCGGGAGTCCCTACAATGAGCAGTTCTTC.

The chain links TRBV10-3 to TRBJ1-5; D is uncertain. Germline V gene sequence: CDR1 ENHRY, CDR2 SYGVKD. The CDR3 totals 14 residues. Between the trimmed V and J ends, which lost 6 bases and 2 bases, there was a span of 11 bases. CDR3 sequence reads: CAISGNGGNQPQHF. CDR3 DNA sequence: TGTGCCATCAGCGGCAACGGGGGCAATCAGCCCCAGCATTTT.

The rearrangement uses TRBV7-9 and TRBJ2-7, with D tentatively TRBD1 (5 bases). Germline V lookup: CDR1 SEHNR, CDR2 FQNEAQ (reference sequence). This CDR3 contains 13 residues. Trimming took 5 bases from V and 3 from J, leaving 11 bases between them. In nucleotides, the CDR3 is TGTGCCAGCAGCGTCAGCAGGGACTACGAGCAGTACTTC. Its protein is CASSVSRDYEQYF.

This chain uses TRBV7-2 with TRBJ2-7; a weak D match, TRBD1 (6 bases). This CDR3 spans 16 amino acids. V gave up 3 bases and J gave up 1 base, with 16 bases separating them. Germline CDR1 SGHTA, CDR2 FQGNSA. The CDR3 loop is CASSFQDRPTSYEQYF. The CDR3 nucleotides read TGTGCCAGCAGCTTCCAGGACAGACCTACTTCCTACGAGCAGTACTTC.

The V gene is TRBV29-1, the J gene TRBJ2-3, with TRBD2 as a possible D gene (5 bases). This CDR3 has 12 amino acids. V was pared by 8 bases and J by 7 bases, with 16 bases between. CDR1 SQVTM and CDR2 ANQGSEA come from the germline V gene. CDR3 loop: CSHLGETNTQYF. The CDR3 DNA reads TGCAGCCACTTGGGAGAGACTAATACGCAGTATTTT.

Turning to this clone: The same CDR3 is also encoded by other DNA sequences in this sample. This sequence joins TRBV7-9 and TRBJ1-2, with 7 bases identical to TRBD1. The CDR3 covers 12 residues. Trimming took 7 bases from V and 3 from J; bases not matched to a gene: 2. Germline V gene lookup returns CDR1 SEHNR and CDR2 FQNEAQ (reference sequence). Written as DNA, the CDR3 is TGTGCCAGCATCACAGGGGACTATGGCTACACCTTC. Residues: CASITGDYGYTF.

The chain couples TRBV4-1 to TRBJ2-1; 10 nucleotides align to TRBD2. The CDR3 has 15 amino acids. Germline assignment: CDR1 MGHRA and CDR2 YSYEKL. J gave up 3 bases and V 1 base, and 0 bases lay outside the gene matches. The CDR3 region has the DNA TGCGCCAGCAGCCAAGGGACTAGCGGCTACAATGAGCAGTTCTTC. Amino acids: CASSQGTSGYNEQFF.

This chain links TRBV4-1 with TRBJ1-2; 10 bases are shared with TRBD1. The CDR3 runs 19 residues. The V gene's germline CDR1 is MGHRA and CDR2 YSYEKL. The V gene end was trimmed by 0 bases and the J gene end by 0 bases; junction bases not matched to a gene: 10. CDR3 sequence: CASSQDQGQGYRANYGYTF. The DNA for the CDR3 is TGCGCCAGCAGCCAAGATCAGGGACAGGGGTACCGGGCTAACTATGGCTACACCTTC.

The gene calls are TRBV29-1 and TRBJ2-2, with D possibly being TRBD1 (8 bases). Looked up from germline, CDR1 is SQVTM and CDR2 is ANQGSEA. CDR3 length: 13 residues. V was shortened by 6 bases and J by 4 bases, with 12 bases between the two germline ends. CDR3 protein: CSVNRGGTGELFF. Here the CDR3 DNA reads TGCAGCGTCAACAGGGGGGGCACCGGGGAGCTGTTTTTT.

This chain links TRBV27 with TRBJ1-2; D is perhaps TRBD1 (5 bases). This CDR3 is 15 amino acids long. V lost 6 bases and J lost 4, with 18 bases in between. Per germline, CDR1 MNHEY and CDR2 SMNVEV (reference sequence). Here the CDR3 DNA reads TGTGCCAGCAGCTGGGGTAAGGGGTTACCCTATGGCTACACCTTC. Amino acids: CASSWGKGLPYGYTF.

The chain combines TRBV7-9 with TRBJ2-7; no clear D. Per the germline V gene, CDR1 is SEHNR and CDR2 is FQNEAQ (reference sequence). Trimming shortened V by 5 bases and J by 5 bases, and 10 bases separated the two germline ends. The CDR3 length is 12 residues. CDR3 DNA: TGTGCCAGCAGCCCATCTTCGGACGAGCAGTACTTC. Translation: CASSPSSDEQYF.